This section outlines one T cell receptor (beta chain) sequence together with its context. Its antigen is unknown. No base-level quality is on record; no much larger clone is a single base apart. The data belong to a study of T cells in localized non-small cell lung cancer (dated by TCRdb to between 2020 and 2021). Concerning the study at large: Comparing tumors with uninvolved tumor-adjacent lungs, the study looked at the T cell repertoires of hundreds of patients with early-stage NSCLC. The mean age of the NSCLC patients was under 70 years, with 120 to 150 men and around 100 women. All 240 or so NSCLC patients in the cohort were treatment-naive and had localized lung tumors that were resected. Findings and caveats that apply to the study as a whole: Because the study design was exploratory, TCR variables were selected using unadjusted p-values without false-discovery rate correction. A median of roughly 50 of the top 100 tumor clones turned up in the paired uninvolved adjacent lung, and some 28 of those clones also ranked among the top 100 of that same adjacent lung. Uninvolved tumor-adjacent lung showed the highest T cell clonality, higher than tumor, which suggests more focused antigenic responses in the uninvolved tumor-adjacent lung. Higher blood T cell density associated with longer overall survival, while higher adjacent-lung clonality associated with shorter survival. Because multi-region tumor sequencing was not done, intratumor heterogeneity could not be ruled out.

The immunoSEQ Assay was used to sequence TCR beta CDR3 regions from DNA. Under the source paper's analysis protocol: To compute T cell density, TCR beta template counts were normalized to usable DNA, which was estimated by amplifying housekeeping genes. Richness was estimated with the preseqR package, extrapolating to 400,000 templates for PBMC samples and 120,000 templates for tissue samples. Clonality was defined as one minus Pielou's evenness. Tissue-enriched TCRs were identified by differential abundance testing using productive amino-acid clonotypes, minimum total count 5 and alpha 0.1. The Jaccard Index and the Morisita Overlap Index were used to measure how much the repertoires overlapped between compartments. TCR beta CDR3s were clustered by GLIPH together with public tetramer-defined viral CDR3s, and at least three viral sequences plus V-gene enrichment were required for viral motifs. TCRdb limited this immuneACCESS table to in-frame rearrangements with V and J called. A share of clones is missing; checked studies link under half to unresolved V genes, and the rest is unexplained. The V and J calls and clone size were taken over from that table, and D and trimming were inferred from the DNA. The sample data list 25,000 to 35,000 clones, and approximately 90% of these were observed just once. Of the sample, over 10% is held by the ten largest clones.

At diagnosis, tumor, uninvolved tumor-adjacent lung and peripheral blood were collected and then preserved as a mix of FFPE and fresh-frozen material. For TCR repertoire profiling, blood samples were analyzed as peripheral blood mononuclear cells. Sequences KGHSH (CDR1) and LQKENI (CDR2) are obtained from the germline V gene. From cysteine to phenylalanine, the CDR3 is 14 amino acids long. The DNA shown is the 42-base CDR3, in frame from base 1. Between the V and J ends, shortened by 4 bases and 1 base respectively, the junction contains 10 bases. The source material was peripheral blood, sampled before any cancer treatment. This receptor was identified in a female donor older than 55 with stage III squamous cell lung carcinoma. The rearrangement combines TRBV18 with TRBJ2-5; TRBD2 is perhaps the D gene, given 6 matching bases. This receptor carries the CDR3 CASSQTRAQETQYF. The DNA reads TGTGCCAGCTCACAGACTAGGGCCCAAGAGACCCAGTACTTC.